This entry concerns a single T cell receptor beta chain. It has no known antigen specificity. Per-base qualities were not stored, and no clone one base away is much larger. The data belong to a study of cytomegalovirus exposure and HLA in healthy donors (dated by TCRdb to about 2017). Describing the broader study: The 666 repertoires of the first cohort and the 95 to 150 validation repertoires were produced on the same platform, according to a later analysis. The study aimed to test whether cataloging public T cell receptors could reveal signatures of past pathogen exposure. Besides the first cohort of 500 to 700 subjects, a separate validation cohort made up of over 100 different subjects was used. To predict cytomegalovirus infection status, the study combined high-throughput TCR immunosequencing, statistical association of individual TCRs with disease status, and machine learning. Study-wide conclusions, independent of this receptor: In the study, around 160 TCR beta chains were listed as associated with cytomegalovirus. Most TCR sequences were seen in very few donors, while some public TCRs were found in many individuals. The classifier was reported to diagnose cytomegalovirus status with high specificity and sensitivity in both the original cohort and the validation cohort. The authors suggested that the approach could potentially be generalized to other disease states and immunological phenotypes. The validation cohort had no HLA typing available for a later analysis, so co-occurrence within that cohort was assessed over all 130 or so repertoires. Subsequent analysis determined that TCRs grouped into clusters in the first cohort also showed a tendency toward co-occurrence across the roughly 110 validation repertoires, and about 93% of cluster scores exceeded 0. A few of the identified cytomegalovirus-associated TCR beta chains were confirmed in vitro to be specific for cytomegalovirus antigens.

Libraries were constructed by the immunoSEQ multiplex PCR assay. In the authors' own workflow: A statistical classification framework was built to diagnose cytomegalovirus status from the catalog of TCR beta chain sequences. What TCRdb holds here is the immuneACCESS table cut down to in-frame rearrangements. Part of the clones is not present; checked against another copy, under half of the missing clones reflect an unresolved V gene, and the others are unexplained. That table gives V, J and clone size, and the DNA gave D and trimming. The sample data list 330,000 or so clones, and approximately 90% of these were observed just once. Of the sample, about 0.8% falls within the top ten clones. Donors formed part of the validation cohort, which comprised 120 subjects and was distinct from the first cohort of under 850 subjects. Taken from the germline V gene (reference sequence), the CDR1 and CDR2 loops are SEHNR and FQNEAQ. Measured from the cysteine to the phenylalanine, the CDR3 is 15 residues long. The read is trimmed to its CDR3 DNA, 45 bases read in frame from base 1. Cut back by 0 bases and 3 bases, the V and J ends lie 9 bases apart.

This clonotype was sampled from a woman aged 18-29 years in good health and CMV-seronegative. Input material: PBMCs. The V and J genes are TRBV7-9 and TRBJ2-1, with no confident D gene call. The encoded CDR3 is CASSLAFGGYNEQFF. The nucleotides are TGTGCCAGCAGCTTAGCGTTCGGCGGCTACAATGAGCAGTTCTTC.